The 17 T cell receptor beta chains presented below share a single source sample, sequenced in a study of high-grade serous ovarian cancer treatment subgroups. This table comes from immunoSEQ multiplex PCR, and its TCRdb copy is limited to in-frame clones, with some not included. The sample holds fewer than 20,000 clones, roughly four fifths seen once. The tumor samples were collected prior to definitive surgery or chemotherapy. Sequencing was performed on tumor tissue. All receptors derive from a human donor with high-grade serous ovarian cancer.

The rearrangement joins TRBV10-2 to TRBJ1-5; no reliable D call. Germline V gene lookup returns CDR1 WSHSY and CDR2 SAAADI. V lost 2 bases and J lost 7, with 9 bases in between. This CDR3 has 13 residues. This CDR3 reads CASSEVLAQPQHF. CDR3 nucleotides: TGCGCCAGCAGTGAGGTGCTAGCCCAGCCCCAGCATTTT.

The chain joins TRBV27 to TRBJ2-1; D is possibly TRBD1 (6 bases). V was clipped by 6 bases and J by 8 bases, with 17 bases between them. This CDR3 region has 14 residues. Germline V gives CDR1 MNHEY, CDR2 SMNVEV (reference sequence). For the CDR3, the DNA is TGTGCCAGCAGGAGGGGGAACCCGTCCGATGAGCAGTTCTTC. This sequence encodes CASRRGNPSDEQFF.

This chain uses TRBV7-2 with TRBJ2-1; D is tentatively TRBD1 or TRBD2 (6 bases each). CDR1 SGHTA and CDR2 FQGNSA come from the germline V gene. This CDR3 has 17 amino acids. V lost 4 bases and J 7 bases, leaving 23 bases between the germline ends. CDR3 nucleotide sequence: TGTGCCAGCAGCTCTCCTAGGGTGACTAGGGGGGCGAATGAGCAGTTCTTC. Translation gives CASSSPRVTRGANEQFF.

The chain uses TRBV5-8 and TRBJ1-5, with a tentative D call TRBD1 (5 bases). V lost 0 bases, J lost 1 base, and 14 bases lay in between. The CDR3 totals 17 residues. Looked up from germline, CDR1 is SGHTS and CDR2 is YDEGEE. The CDR3 protein is CASSLVKGKTSNQPQHF. In nucleotides, the CDR3 is TGTGCCAGCAGCTTGGTAAAGGGGAAAACGAGCAATCAGCCCCAGCATTTT.

The chain links TRBV4-2 to TRBJ2-7; D remains unclear. Trimming took 0 bases from V and 3 from J, leaving 9 bases between them. The CDR3 runs 14 residues. Looked up from germline, CDR1 is LGHNA and CDR2 is YNFKEQ. The CDR3 bases are TGTGCCAGCAGCCAAGAGCCTCCCGGCTACGAGCAGTACTTC. It is translated as CASSQEPPGYEQYF.

The CDR3 is CASSSLSDGYTEAFF. The CDR3 DNA follows: TGTGCCAGCAGTTCGCTTTCGGACGGATACACTGAAGCTTTCTTT. This chain links TRBV28 with TRBJ1-1; D remains ambiguous. This CDR3 region has 15 residues. Trimming stripped 4 bases from V and 3 bases from J, with 15 bases between. Germline loops: CDR1 MDHEN, CDR2 SYDVKM.

The chain recombines TRBV19 with TRBJ1-1, with D perhaps matching TRBD1 (5 bases). Trimming cost V 1 base and J 4 bases, with 13 bases left between them. Germline CDR1 is LNHDA and CDR2 is SQIVND (reference sequence). CDR3 length: 15 amino acids. CDR3 region: CASSIGAGIVTEAFF. CDR3 DNA sequence: TGTGCCAGTAGTATAGGTGCAGGGATCGTCACTGAAGCTTTCTTT.

This rearrangement joins TRBV7-2 to TRBJ2-7, with 8 bases fitting TRBD2. CDR1 is SGHTA and CDR2 is FQGNSA in the germline V gene. V lost 5 bases, J lost 2 bases, and 8 bases stayed unmatched. The CDR3 extends over 15 amino acids. The CDR3 region is CASSRMTSAPYEQYF. The CDR3 DNA is TGTGCCAGCAGCCGGATGACTAGCGCACCCTACGAGCAGTACTTC.

This chain uses TRBV6-5 with TRBJ2-1; TRBD2 aligns across 10 bases. V shed 7 bases and J 4 bases; nucleotides not matched to a gene: 4. CDR1 MNHEY and CDR2 SVGAGI come from the germline V gene. The CDR3 contains 14 residues. CDR3 loop: CASNPLAGYNEQFF. CDR3 sequence (DNA): TGTGCCAGCAACCCACTAGCGGGGTACAATGAGCAGTTCTTC.

V gene TRBV6-5 combines with J gene TRBJ1-2, with D possibly TRBD1 on 6 matching bases. CDR3 size: 13 residues. Looked up from germline, CDR1 is MNHEY and CDR2 is SVGAGI. V lost 0 bases to trimming and J lost 7 bases, with 9 bases between them. The CDR3 spells CASSYSTGFGYTF. CDR3 sequence (DNA): TGTGCCAGCAGTTACTCGACAGGTTTTGGCTACACCTTC.

The gene calls are TRBV5-1 and TRBJ1-6; D possibly corresponds to TRBD1 (5 bases). CDR3 length: 15 amino acids. From germline, CDR1 is SGHRS and CDR2 YFSETQ. The germline V and J ends were trimmed by 0 bases and 7 bases, with 11 bases remaining between them. CDR3 region: CASSLDGGLNSPLHF. CDR3 DNA: TGCGCCAGCAGCTTGGATGGGGGACTCAATTCACCCCTCCACTTT.

This clone is classed as medium-sized. The chain is built from TRBV27 and TRBJ2-7; D ambiguous. Deletions cut 7 bases from V and 6 bases from J, with 16 bases between. The CDR3 covers 13 residues. CDR1 is MNHEY, CDR2 SMNVEV, per germline (reference sequence). The CDR3 DNA reads TGTGCCAGCACCCAATTAGGGTCGGGCGAGCAGTACTTC. Translated: CASTQLGSGEQYF.

The V gene is TRBV6-6, the J gene TRBJ2-5; D gene uncertain. The J call may not be correct, given that the DNA end is closer to TRBJ2-7. The CDR3 loop spans 12 amino acids. CDR1 is MNHNY, CDR2 SVGAGI, per germline (reference sequence). DNA for the CDR3: TGTGCCACAAAGCGAGATGGTTACGAGCAGTACTTC. It is translated as CATKRDGYEQYF.

The chain joins TRBV6-1 to TRBJ2-2, with D tentatively TRBD1 (5 bases). Germline assignment: CDR1 MNHNS and CDR2 SASEGT. The CDR3 has 14 amino acids. V lost 8 bases to trimming and J lost 7 bases, with 17 bases between them. The CDR3 coding sequence is TGTGCCAGCTGTGGGTCAGGGTACGACGGGGAGCTGTTTTTT. Encoded protein: CASCGSGYDGELFF.

The J gene is TRBJ2-5, the V gene TRBV30; 8 bases map to TRBD1. After removal of 2 bases from V and 7 bases from J, the junction contained 9 bases not matched to a gene. The CDR3 has 14 residues. Germline V gives CDR1 GTSNPN, CDR2 SVGIG (reference sequence). Here the CDR3 DNA reads TGTGCCTGGAGTCTCGGACAGGGTTTGGCGACCCAGTACTTC. The encoded protein is CAWSLGQGLATQYF.

The chain uses TRBV11-1 and TRBJ2-1; D perhaps matches TRBD2 (5 bases). V was clipped by 5 bases and J by 3 bases, with 20 bases between them. CDR1 and CDR2 from the germline V gene are SGHAT and FQDESV (reference sequence). This CDR3 has 17 amino acids. CDR3 amino acids: CASSPEVVARLYNEQFF. DNA of the CDR3: TGTGCCAGCAGCCCGGAGGTAGTAGCGAGGCTCTACAATGAGCAGTTCTTC.

The V and J genes are TRBV6-5 and TRBJ2-5; 11 bases fit TRBD1. Trimming removed 5 bases from V and 4 bases from J; junction bases left unmatched: 6. Germline values: CDR1 MNHEY, CDR2 SVGAGI. CDR3 length equals 15 residues. The CDR3 here is CASSLGTGGLETQYF. For the CDR3, the DNA is TGTGCCAGCAGTCTGGGGACAGGGGGGCTAGAGACCCAGTACTTC.